The subject of this entry is one TCR beta chain. This record comes from a study of blood T cell repertoires in COVID-19. Study-wide context: Acute and convalescent COVID-19 specimens originated in the United States, Italy and Spain. The analysed material was cDNA or gDNA that came from T cells, B-cell-depleted T cells, or PBMCs.

Authors' analysis steps: Reference gene primer amplification gave estimated nucleated cell counts. Generated by immunoSEQ multiplex PCR, the TCRdb table keeps only in-frame clones and is missing some. V and J calls and clone size follow that table, whereas D and trimming were derived from the DNA. The sample yields around 190,000 clones, about 79% seen once. The CDR3 covers 14 residues. V lost 3 bases and J lost 3, with 9 bases in between. Germline CDR1 is MNHEY and CDR2 is SMNVEV (reference sequence). This receptor was identified in a human donor in a cohort sampled during active COVID-19. V and J are TRBV27 and TRBJ2-1; maybe TRBD2 (5 bases). The sequenced sample consisted of peripheral blood. CDR3 residues: CASSLIEGYNEQFF. The CDR3 DNA reads as TGTGCCAGCAGTTTGATCGAGGGCTACAATGAGCAGTTCTTC.